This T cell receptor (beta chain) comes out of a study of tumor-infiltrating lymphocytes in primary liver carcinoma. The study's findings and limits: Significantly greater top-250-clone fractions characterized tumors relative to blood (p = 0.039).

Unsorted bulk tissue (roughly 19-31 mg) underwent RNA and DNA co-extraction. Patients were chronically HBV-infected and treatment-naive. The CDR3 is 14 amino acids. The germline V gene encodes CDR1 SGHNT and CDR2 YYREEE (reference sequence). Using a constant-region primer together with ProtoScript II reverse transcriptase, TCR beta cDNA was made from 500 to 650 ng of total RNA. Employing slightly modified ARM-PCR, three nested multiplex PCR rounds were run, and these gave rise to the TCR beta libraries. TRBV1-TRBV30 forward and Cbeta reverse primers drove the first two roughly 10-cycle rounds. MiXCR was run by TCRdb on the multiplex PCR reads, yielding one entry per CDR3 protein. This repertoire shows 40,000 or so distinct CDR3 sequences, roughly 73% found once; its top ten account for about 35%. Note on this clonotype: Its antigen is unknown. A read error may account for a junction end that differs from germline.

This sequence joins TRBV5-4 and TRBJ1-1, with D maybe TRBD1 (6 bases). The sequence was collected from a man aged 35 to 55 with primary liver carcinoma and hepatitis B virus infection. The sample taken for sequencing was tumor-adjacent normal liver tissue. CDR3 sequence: CVSNLSWGATEAFF. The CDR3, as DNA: TGTGTCAGCAACTTGTCATGGGGGGCTACTGAAGCTTTCTTT.